The 27 T cell receptor beta chains reported below all come from one sample, sequenced in a study of cytomegalovirus exposure and HLA in healthy donors. PCR was performed using 60 Vbeta and 13 Jbeta primers. Sequencing used immunoSEQ multiplex PCR; TCRdb keeps in-frame clones, though not all of them. The sample gives approximately 180,000 clones, 84% of which show up once; under 5% is in the top ten. The specimen was PBMCs. The receptors come from a girl aged 10 to 17 in good health and CMV-seropositive.

CDR3 coding DNA: TGTGCCAGCAGCTTAGCGGACAGGGCTTACTTC. Protein product: CASSLADRAYF. V and J are TRBV11-3 and TRBJ2-7; 8 positions agree with TRBD1. There are 11 residues in the CDR3. V was pared by 1 base and J by 13 bases, with 3 bases of the junction left unmatched. Looked up from germline, CDR1 is SGHNT and CDR2 is YENEEA.

The genes are TRBV6-5 and TRBJ1-1, with D possibly being TRBD1 (6 bases). Trimming stripped 6 bases from V and 0 bases from J, with 11 bases between. Germline V gene sequence: CDR1 MNHEY, CDR2 SVGAGI. The length of the CDR3 is 14 residues. The CDR3 DNA follows: TGTGCCAGCAGCCCCGACAGGATGAACACTGAAGCTTTCTTT. This encodes CASSPDRMNTEAFF.

This chain joins TRBV5-8 and TRBJ1-1, with D perhaps matching TRBD1 (5 bases). This CDR3 has 14 amino acids. The germline gives CDR1 SGHTS, CDR2 YDEGEE. Trimming pared 2 bases from V and 7 bases from J, leaving 15 bases between. CDR3 sequence reads: CASSLLPGGSEAFF. The CDR3 region has the DNA TGTGCCAGCAGCTTACTCCCCGGGGGGAGTGAAGCTTTCTTT.

V gene TRBV6-1 combines with J gene TRBJ2-7; 10 bases are shared with TRBD1. Germline V lookup: CDR1 MNHNS, CDR2 SASEGT. This CDR3 is 15 amino acids long. The junction had 9 bases not matched to a gene; V was cut back by 5 bases and J by 5 bases. The CDR3 loop reads CASSKGQGGFDEQYF. The CDR3 DNA is TGTGCCAGCAGTAAAGGACAGGGGGGTTTCGACGAGCAGTACTTC.

The chain uses TRBV11-2 and TRBJ1-1, with D hard to call. This CDR3 spans 13 amino acids. Per the germline V gene, CDR1 is SGHAT and CDR2 is FQNNGV. V lost 1 base to trimming and J lost 10 bases, with 13 bases between them. The CDR3 is CASSLAHDGRAFF. CDR3 in DNA: TGTGCCAGCAGCTTAGCCCACGATGGCCGAGCTTTCTTT.

V usage is TRBV12-5 and J usage is TRBJ2-7, with TRBD1 identical over 7 bases. The trim removed 0 bases at V and 6 bases at J, leaving 5 bases unmatched. This CDR3 comprises 14 residues. The germline V gene encodes CDR1 LGHNT and CDR2 FRNRAP. This CDR3 reads CASGLVRGTAEQYF. The CDR3 nucleotides are TGTGCTAGTGGTTTGGTGAGAGGGACAGCCGAGCAGTACTTC.

J is TRBJ2-1 and V is TRBV6-1; a possible D gene is TRBD2 (5 bases). The germline V gene has CDR1 MNHNS and CDR2 SASEGT. V lost 4 bases to trimming and J lost 10 bases, with 23 bases between them. CDR3 length: 16 residues. The CDR3 nucleotides read TGTGCCAGCAGTGGCCGGGGTCTTATTGGGAACGGAGAGCAGTTCTTC. Protein sequence: CASSGRGLIGNGEQFF.

The CDR3: CASSPGQSYEQYF. The DNA of the CDR3 is TGTGCCAGCTCACCGGGACAATCCTACGAGCAGTACTTC. The chain carries TRBV18 and TRBJ2-7; the D gene is possibly TRBD1 (6 bases). Germline lookup yields CDR1 KGHSH and CDR2 LQKENI. V lost 3 bases, J lost 1 base, and 7 bases lay in between. This CDR3 contains 13 residues.

V gene TRBV7-2 combines with J gene TRBJ1-5; D gene unclear. CDR1 and CDR2 from the germline V gene are SGHTA and FQGNSA. The CDR3 consists of 16 residues. V was shortened by 1 base and J by 2 bases, with 12 bases between the two germline ends. CDR3 nucleotide sequence: TGTGCCAGCAGCTTAGGGGCAGGAACGGGCAATCAGCCCCAGCATTTT. The encoded protein is CASSLGAGTGNQPQHF.

DNA for the CDR3: TGTGCCAGCAACACACCCTACGAGCAGTACTTC. It specifies CASNTPYEQYF. The genes are TRBV7-3 and TRBJ2-7; unclear D gene. The CDR3 consists of 11 residues. V dropped 7 bases and J dropped 2 bases, with 6 bases sitting between them. Germline CDR1 reads SGHTA; CDR2 reads FQGTGA.

The chain has TRBV2 and TRBJ1-6; D is possibly TRBD1 (5 bases). The CDR3 sequence is 14 residues long. Germline CDR1 SNHLY, CDR2 FYNNEI. The V gene lost 9 bases and the J gene lost 3 bases, with 12 bases spanning the gap. The CDR3 coding sequence is TGTGCCAGTTTGGGGCAGAGCTATAATTCACCCCTCCACTTT. Translating it yields CASLGQSYNSPLHF. Full variable domain (missing parts from reference TRBV2 and TRBJ1-6): EPEVTQTPSHQVTQMGQEVILRCVPISNHLYFYWYRQILGQKVEFLVSFYNNEISEKSEIFDDQFSVERPDGSNFTLKIRSTKLEDSAMYFCASLGQSYNSPLHFGNGTRLTVT.

This chain uses TRBV2 with TRBJ1-6; D is uncertain. V shed 7 bases and J shed 7 bases, with 11 bases lying between them. Looked up from germline, CDR1 is SNHLY and CDR2 is FYNNEI. The CDR3 runs to 13 residues. CDR3 amino acids: CASNNRGNSPLHF. In DNA, the CDR3 is TGTGCCAGCAACAACAGAGGGAATTCACCCCTCCACTTT.

The chain is built from TRBV6-5 and TRBJ1-1, with TRBD1 matching 10 bases. The CDR3 consists of 13 residues. The ends lost 4 bases at V and 10 bases at J; junction bases unmatched: 6. Germline CDR1 reads MNHEY; CDR2 reads SVGAGI. The CDR3 DNA reads TGTGCCAGCAGTTGGGGACAGGGGTCCGGAGCTTTCTTT. Its protein product is CASSWGQGSGAFF.

The V gene is TRBV30, the J gene TRBJ2-2, with 10 bases matching TRBD1. Germline V gives CDR1 GTSNPN, CDR2 SVGIG (reference sequence). After removal of 4 bases from V and 4 bases from J, the junction contained 9 bases not matched to a gene. This CDR3 is 16 amino acids long. Here the CDR3 reads CAWITGTGVSTGELFF. DNA for the CDR3: TGTGCCTGGATCACCGGGACAGGGGTTAGCACCGGGGAGCTGTTTTTT.

The chain recombines TRBV29-1 with TRBJ2-3; maybe TRBD2 (6 bases). CDR1 is SQVTM and CDR2 is ANQGSEA in the germline V gene. The V end was cut by 6 bases, the J end by 2 bases, with 9 bases between. The CDR3 has 12 amino acids. CDR3 protein: CSVGGPTDTQYF. CDR3 coding DNA: TGCAGCGTGGGGGGTCCCACAGATACGCAGTATTTT.

The chain carries TRBV5-4 and TRBJ2-3; TRBD2 agrees at 9 bases. V lost 0 bases, J lost 4 bases, and 12 bases stayed unmatched. This CDR3 has 18 residues. Germline values: CDR1 SGHNT, CDR2 YYREEE (reference sequence). The DNA for the CDR3 is TGTGCCAGCAGCTTGGCCGGGCGGGGGGGCCTTGTCCCAGATACGCAGTATTTT. This translates into CASSLAGRGGLVPDTQYF. The entire variable domain, with the rest obtained from reference TRBV5-4 and TRBJ2-3, is as follows: ETGVTQSPTHLIKTRGQQVTLRCSSQSGHNTVSWYQQALGQGPQFIFQYYREEENGRGNFPPRFSGLQFPNYSSELNVNALELDDSALYLCASSLAGRGGLVPDTQYFGPGTRLTVL.

The chain uses TRBV6-5 and TRBJ1-1, with a possible D match to TRBD1 (5 bases). With 5 bases removed from V and 1 base from J, the gap between germline ends came to 8 bases. This CDR3 has 13 residues. The germline gives CDR1 MNHEY, CDR2 SVGAGI. The CDR3, as DNA: TGTGCCAGCAGTGCTCAGGGGAACACTGAAGCTTTCTTT. Its translation: CASSAQGNTEAFF.

The chain couples TRBV11-3 to TRBJ2-3; TRBD2 matches 11 bases. Germline CDR1 reads SGHNT; CDR2 reads YENEEA. V trimming: 5 bases; J trimming: 1 base; junction bases outside the gene matches: 11. The CDR3 is 18 residues long. The CDR3: CASSANLGLAEGTDTQYF. The CDR3 DNA reads TGTGCCAGCAGCGCGAACTTGGGACTAGCGGAAGGCACAGATACGCAGTATTTT.

V is TRBV27 and J is TRBJ1-6, with 9 bases identical to TRBD1. Germline V gives CDR1 MNHEY, CDR2 SMNVEV (reference sequence). This CDR3 comprises 16 residues. Trimming at V came to 0 bases and at J to 9 bases, leaving 6 bases not matched to a gene. The CDR3 sequence is CASSLSGTGITSPLHF. CDR3 sequence (DNA): TGTGCCAGCAGTTTATCCGGGACAGGGATTACTTCACCCCTCCACTTT.

CDR3 DNA: TGTGCCAGCAGCTTCGAGGGGGACAATGAGCAGTTCTTC. Translating it yields CASSFEGDNEQFF. The chain carries TRBV7-9 and TRBJ2-1; the D gene is possibly TRBD1 (6 bases). Germline V gives CDR1 SEHNR, CDR2 FQNEAQ (reference sequence). Trimming cost V 3 bases and J 5 bases, with 8 bases left between them. This CDR3 spans 13 amino acids.

The rearrangement uses TRBV7-3 and TRBJ1-1; no firm D call. Germline values: CDR1 SGHTA, CDR2 FQGTGA. The CDR3 has 16 amino acids. V was clipped by 1 base and J by 1 base, with 13 bases between them. CDR3 in DNA: TGTGCCAGCAGCTTAAACCCACTGGGGAGGAACACTGAAGCTTTCTTT. Protein: CASSLNPLGRNTEAFF.

V is TRBV7-2 and J is TRBJ2-7; 11 bases map to TRBD1. CDR3 length: 16 residues. Germline assignment: CDR1 SGHTA and CDR2 FQGNSA. Trimming took 3 bases from V and 0 from J; bases not matched to a gene: 4. CDR3 coding DNA: TGTGCCAGCAGCTTGGGACAGGGGGGCCCCTCCTACGAGCAGTACTTC. It translates to CASSLGQGGPSYEQYF.

This clone was seen once. The chain recombines TRBV9 with TRBJ2-1; maybe TRBD2 (5 bases). The length of the CDR3 is 19 residues. Trimming removed 4 bases at V and 0 bases at J, with 23 bases between. Germline CDR1 is SGDLS and CDR2 is YYNGEE. The CDR3 protein is CASSIQRPFAGSSYNEQFF. The CDR3 coding sequence is TGTGCCAGCAGCATCCAGCGCCCCTTTGCGGGCAGCTCCTACAATGAGCAGTTCTTC.

Details on this clone: Other nucleotide sequences from this sample produce the same CDR3. The J gene is TRBJ1-3, the V gene TRBV5-1; TRBD1 matches 8 bases. The V and J ends lost 5 bases and 2 bases, in that order; junction bases with no gene match: 3. There are 14 residues in the CDR3. The germline V gene encodes CDR1 SGHRS and CDR2 YFSETQ. CDR3 amino acids: CASSLTGAGNTIYF. The DNA for the CDR3 is TGCGCCAGCAGTCTGACAGGGGCTGGAAACACCATATATTTT.

V is TRBV15 and J is TRBJ2-1; TRBD2 aligns across 12 bases. After removal of 5 bases from V and 9 bases from J, the junction contained 8 bases not matched to a gene. CDR3 length: 15 residues. Per germline, CDR1 LNHNV and CDR2 YYDKDF (reference sequence). CDR3 loop: CATSPLAGGPLEQFF. In DNA, the CDR3 is TGTGCCACCAGCCCGCTAGCGGGGGGGCCTCTTGAGCAGTTCTTC.

The chain employs TRBV6-1 and TRBJ1-5; weak D call: TRBD1 (5 bases). CDR1 MNHNS and CDR2 SASEGT come from the germline V gene. The CDR3 length is 13 residues. V dropped 6 bases and J dropped 5 bases, with 11 bases sitting between them. The CDR3 reads CASSGQTYQPQHF. For the CDR3, the DNA is TGTGCCAGCAGCGGACAAACCTATCAGCCCCAGCATTTT.

This chain uses TRBV11-2 with TRBJ2-2; the D gene is possibly TRBD2 (5 bases). V lost 5 bases to trimming and J lost 1 base, with 11 bases between them. CDR3 length: 15 residues. The germline gives CDR1 SGHAT, CDR2 FQNNGV. CDR3 sequence: CASSPRTENTGELFF. The CDR3 DNA is TGTGCCAGCAGCCCCCGGACTGAGAACACCGGGGAGCTGTTTTTT.